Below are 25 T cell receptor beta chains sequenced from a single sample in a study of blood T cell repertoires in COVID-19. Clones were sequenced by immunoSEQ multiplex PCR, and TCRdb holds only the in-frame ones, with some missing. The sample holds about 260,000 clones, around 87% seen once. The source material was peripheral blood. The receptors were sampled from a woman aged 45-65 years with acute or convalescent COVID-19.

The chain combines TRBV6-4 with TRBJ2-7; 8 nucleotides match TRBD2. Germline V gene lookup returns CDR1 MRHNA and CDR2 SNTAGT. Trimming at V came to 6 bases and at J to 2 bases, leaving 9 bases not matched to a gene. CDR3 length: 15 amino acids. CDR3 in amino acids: CASRLQTSGPYEQYF. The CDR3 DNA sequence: TGTGCCAGCAGGCTCCAAACTAGCGGCCCCTACGAGCAGTACTTC.

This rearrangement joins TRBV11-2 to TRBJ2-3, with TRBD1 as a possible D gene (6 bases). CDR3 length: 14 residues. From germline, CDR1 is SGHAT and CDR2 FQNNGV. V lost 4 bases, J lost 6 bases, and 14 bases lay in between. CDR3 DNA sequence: TGTGCCAGCAGCTCGAGGACAGAAAGGGATACGCAGTATTTT. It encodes CASSSRTERDTQYF.

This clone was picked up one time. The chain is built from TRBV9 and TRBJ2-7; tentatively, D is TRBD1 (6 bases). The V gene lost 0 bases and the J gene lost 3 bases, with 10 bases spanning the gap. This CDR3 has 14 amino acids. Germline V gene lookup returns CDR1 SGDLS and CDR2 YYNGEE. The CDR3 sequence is CASSVGDTYYEQYF. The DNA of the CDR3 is TGTGCCAGCAGCGTAGGGGACACGTACTACGAGCAGTACTTC.

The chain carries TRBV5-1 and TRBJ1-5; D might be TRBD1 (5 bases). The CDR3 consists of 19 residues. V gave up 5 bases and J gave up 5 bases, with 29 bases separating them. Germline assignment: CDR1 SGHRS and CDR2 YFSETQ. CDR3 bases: TGCGCCAGCAGAAATGGACAAGGCATAAGTTCTCCCAGCTATCAGCCCCAGCATTTT. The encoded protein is CASRNGQGISSPSYQPQHF.

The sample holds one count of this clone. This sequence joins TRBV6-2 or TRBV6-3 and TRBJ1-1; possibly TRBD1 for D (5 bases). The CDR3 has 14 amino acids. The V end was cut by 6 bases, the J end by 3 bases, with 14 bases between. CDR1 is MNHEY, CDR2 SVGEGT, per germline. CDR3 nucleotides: TGTGCCAGCAGGCCTTGGGGGAGGGACACTGAAGCTTTCTTT. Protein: CASRPWGRDTEAFF.

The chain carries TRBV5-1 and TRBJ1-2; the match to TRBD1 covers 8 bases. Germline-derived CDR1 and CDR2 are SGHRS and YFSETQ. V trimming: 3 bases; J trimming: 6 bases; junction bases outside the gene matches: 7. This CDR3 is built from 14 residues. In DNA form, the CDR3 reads TGCGCCAGCAGCTGGACAGGGCTTGTCGATGGCTACACCTTC. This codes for CASSWTGLVDGYTF.

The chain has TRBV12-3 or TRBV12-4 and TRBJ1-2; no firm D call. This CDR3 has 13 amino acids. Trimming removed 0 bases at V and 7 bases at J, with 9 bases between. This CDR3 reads CASSLARDLGYTF. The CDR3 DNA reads TGTGCCAGCAGTTTAGCTCGGGATCTTGGCTACACCTTC.

Written as DNA, the CDR3 is TGTGCCAGCAGTTTTTATTCCGGGAGAAGCTCCTACGAGCAGTACTTC. Protein product: CASSFYSGRSSYEQYF. The rearrangement uses TRBV6-2 or TRBV6-3 and TRBJ2-7, with a tentative D call TRBD2 (6 bases). This CDR3 is built from 16 residues. The germline V and J ends were trimmed by 4 bases and 0 bases, with 16 bases remaining between them. The germline V gene has CDR1 MNHEY and CDR2 SVGEGT.

CDR3 region: CASSFRSVSTDTQYF. CDR3 bases: TGTGCCAGCAGCTTTCGTAGCGTCTCCACAGATACGCAGTATTTT. V is TRBV5-4 and J is TRBJ2-3; tentatively, D is TRBD2 (5 bases). This CDR3 is 15 amino acids long. V lost 2 bases to trimming and J lost 2 bases, with 12 bases between them. The V gene's germline CDR1 is SGHNT and CDR2 YYREEE (reference sequence). The complete variable domain, with remaining parts taken from reference TRBV5-4 and TRBJ2-3, reads ETGVTQSPTHLIKTRGQQVTLRCSSQSGHNTVSWYQQALGQGPQFIFQYYREEENGRGNFPPRFSGLQFPNYSSELNVNALELDDSALYLCASSFRSVSTDTQYFGPGTRLTVL.

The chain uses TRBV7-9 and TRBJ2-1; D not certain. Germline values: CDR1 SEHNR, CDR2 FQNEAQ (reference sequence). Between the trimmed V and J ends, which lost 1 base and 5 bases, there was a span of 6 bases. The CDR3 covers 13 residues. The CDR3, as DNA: TGTGCCAGCAGCTTAGACTTAGACAATGAGCAGTTCTTC. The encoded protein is CASSLDLDNEQFF.

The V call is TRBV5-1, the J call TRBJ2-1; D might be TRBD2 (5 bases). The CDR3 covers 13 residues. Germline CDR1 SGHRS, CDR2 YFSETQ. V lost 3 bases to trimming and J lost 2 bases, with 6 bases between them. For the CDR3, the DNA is TGCGCCAGCAGCTCGGGGACCTACAATGAGCAGTTCTTC. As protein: CASSSGTYNEQFF.

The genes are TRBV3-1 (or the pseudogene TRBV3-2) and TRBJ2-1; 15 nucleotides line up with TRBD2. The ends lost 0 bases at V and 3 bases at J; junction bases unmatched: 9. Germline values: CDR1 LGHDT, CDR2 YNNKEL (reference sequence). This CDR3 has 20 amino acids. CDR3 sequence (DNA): TGTGCCAGCAGCCAAGATAAACAGGGACTAGCGGGAGGTCTCTACAATGAGCAGTTCTTC. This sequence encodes CASSQDKQGLAGGLYNEQFF.

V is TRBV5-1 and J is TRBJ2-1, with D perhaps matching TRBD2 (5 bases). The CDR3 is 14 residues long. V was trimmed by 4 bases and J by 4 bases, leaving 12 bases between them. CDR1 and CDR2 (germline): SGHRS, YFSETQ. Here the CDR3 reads CASSQTTTYNEQFF. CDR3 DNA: TGCGCCAGCAGCCAAACGACTACTTACAATGAGCAGTTCTTC. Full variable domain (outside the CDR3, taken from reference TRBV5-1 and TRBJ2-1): KAGVTQTPRYLIKTRGQQVTLSCSPISGHRSVSWYQQTPGQGLQFLFEYFSETQRNKGNFPGRFSGRQFSNSRSEMNVSTLELGDSALYLCASSQTTTYNEQFFGPGTRLTVL.

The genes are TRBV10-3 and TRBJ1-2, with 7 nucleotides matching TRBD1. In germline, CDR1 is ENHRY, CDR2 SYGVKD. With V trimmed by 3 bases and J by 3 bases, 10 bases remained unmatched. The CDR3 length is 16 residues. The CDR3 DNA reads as TGTGCCATCAGTGACCCCGGACAGGCCATGGACTATGGCTACACCTTC. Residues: CAISDPGQAMDYGYTF.

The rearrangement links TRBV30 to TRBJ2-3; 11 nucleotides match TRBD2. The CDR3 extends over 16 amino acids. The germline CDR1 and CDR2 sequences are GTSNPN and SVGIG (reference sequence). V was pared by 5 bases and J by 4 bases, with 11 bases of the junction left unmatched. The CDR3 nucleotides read TGTGCCTGGGGTCTAGGGCTAGCGGGAGGCCCAGATACGCAGTATTTT. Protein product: CAWGLGLAGGPDTQYF. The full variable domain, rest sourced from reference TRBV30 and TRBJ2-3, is SQTIHQWPATLVQPVGSPLSLECTVEGTSNPNLYWYRQAAGRGLQLLFYSVGIGQISSEVPQNLSASRPQDRQFILSSKKLLLSDSGFYLCAWGLGLAGGPDTQYFGPGTRLTVL.

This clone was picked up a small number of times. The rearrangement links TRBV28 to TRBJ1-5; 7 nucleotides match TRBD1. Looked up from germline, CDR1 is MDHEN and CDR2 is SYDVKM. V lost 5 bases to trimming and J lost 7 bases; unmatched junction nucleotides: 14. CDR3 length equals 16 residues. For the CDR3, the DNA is TGTGCCAGCAGTATCTCTATGAGGGGGCTAAGGCAGCCCCAGCATTTT. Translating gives CASSISMRGLRQPQHF.

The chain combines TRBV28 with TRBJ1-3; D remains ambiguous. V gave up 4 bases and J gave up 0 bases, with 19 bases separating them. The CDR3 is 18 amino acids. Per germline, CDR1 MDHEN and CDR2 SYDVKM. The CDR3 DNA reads TGTGCCAGCAGTTCCCCAGGCGGAGGCCGGAGCTCTGGAAACACCATATATTTT. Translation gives CASSSPGGGRSSGNTIYF.

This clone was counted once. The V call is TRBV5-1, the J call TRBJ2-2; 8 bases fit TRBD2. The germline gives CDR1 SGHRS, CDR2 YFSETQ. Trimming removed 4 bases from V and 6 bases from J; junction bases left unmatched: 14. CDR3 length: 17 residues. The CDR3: CASSVTPGLVTSGELFF. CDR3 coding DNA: TGCGCCAGCAGCGTCACGCCGGGACTAGTTACATCCGGGGAGCTGTTTTTT.

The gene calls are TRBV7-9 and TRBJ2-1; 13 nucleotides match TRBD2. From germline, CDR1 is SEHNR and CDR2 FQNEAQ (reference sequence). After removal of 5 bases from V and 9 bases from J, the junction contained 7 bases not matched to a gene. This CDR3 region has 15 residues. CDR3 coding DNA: TGTGCCAGCAGCCCACTAGCGGGAGGGCAGAGTGAGCAGTTCTTC. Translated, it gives CASSPLAGGQSEQFF.

The CDR3 is CASSEYRTENNSPLHF. The CDR3 nucleotides read TGTGCCAGCAGTGAATACCGGACAGAGAATAATTCACCCCTCCACTTT. The V and J genes are TRBV2 and TRBJ1-6, with a weak D call TRBD1 (6 bases). V lost 2 bases and J lost 5, with 13 bases in between. The CDR3 is made up of 16 amino acids. The germline V gene encodes CDR1 SNHLY and CDR2 FYNNEI.

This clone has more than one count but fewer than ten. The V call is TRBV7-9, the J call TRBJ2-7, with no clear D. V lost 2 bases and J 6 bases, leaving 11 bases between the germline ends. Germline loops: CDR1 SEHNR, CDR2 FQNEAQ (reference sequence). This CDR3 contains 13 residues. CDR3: CASSLPRSREQYF. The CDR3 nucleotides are TGTGCCAGCAGCTTACCTCGAAGCCGCGAGCAGTACTTC.

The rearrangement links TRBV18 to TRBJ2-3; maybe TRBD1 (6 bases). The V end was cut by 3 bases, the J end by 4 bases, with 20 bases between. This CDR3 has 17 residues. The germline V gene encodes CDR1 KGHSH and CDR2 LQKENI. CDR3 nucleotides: TGTGCCAGCTCACCTACTGTCTCTTTATGGGGGCCAGATACGCAGTATTTT. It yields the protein CASSPTVSLWGPDTQYF.

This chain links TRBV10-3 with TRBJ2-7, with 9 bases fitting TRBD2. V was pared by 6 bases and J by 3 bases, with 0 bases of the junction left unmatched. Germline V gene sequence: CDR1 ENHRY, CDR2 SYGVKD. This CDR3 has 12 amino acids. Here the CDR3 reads CAIRTSGYEQYF. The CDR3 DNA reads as TGTGCCATCAGGACTAGCGGCTACGAGCAGTACTTC.

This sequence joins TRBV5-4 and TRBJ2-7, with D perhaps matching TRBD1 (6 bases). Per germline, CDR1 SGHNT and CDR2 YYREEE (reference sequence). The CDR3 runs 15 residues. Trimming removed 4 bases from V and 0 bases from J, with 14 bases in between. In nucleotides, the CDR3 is TGTGCCAGCAGCGTGGGGACAATTAGCTCCTACGAGCAGTACTTC. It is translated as CASSVGTISSYEQYF.

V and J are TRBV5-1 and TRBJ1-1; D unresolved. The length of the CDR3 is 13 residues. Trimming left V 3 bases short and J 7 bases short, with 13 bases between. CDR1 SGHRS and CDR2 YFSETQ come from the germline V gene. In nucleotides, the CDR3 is TGCGCCAGCAGCTCGGGAGGTATCGGTGAAGCTTTCTTT. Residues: CASSSGGIGEAFF. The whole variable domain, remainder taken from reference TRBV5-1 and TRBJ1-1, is KAGVTQTPRYLIKTRGQQVTLSCSPISGHRSVSWYQQTPGQGLQFLFEYFSETQRNKGNFPGRFSGRQFSNSRSEMNVSTLELGDSALYLCASSSGGIGEAFFGQGTRLTVV.